Each of the 3 T cell receptor beta chains below was sequenced from the same sample in a study of blood T cells in healthy people across ages. The authors ran a second PCR of about 7 to 11 cycles using a sample-barcoded 5' primer and a J-beta primer mix. Each CDR3 protein is one row after TCRdb ran MiXCR on the 5' RACE reads. The table records some 930,000 distinct CDR3 sequences, around 29% of them present only once. These data also formed part of another study, on T cells of mothers and their children.

The sample comprised blood. All receptors derive from a woman aged 40 to 55 in good health.

Concerning this clonotype: At one of its ends the junction is not consistent with the germline gene, which may arise from a read error. The chain links TRBV5-1 to TRBJ1-4; 10 bases are shared with TRBD1. This CDR3 has 15 amino acids. In germline, CDR1 is SGHRS, CDR2 YFSETQ. This CDR3 is CASSWGQGPNEELFF. The CDR3, as DNA: TGCGCCAGCAGCTGGGGACAGGGGCCTAATGAAGAACTGTTTTTT.

V usage is TRBV12-5 and J usage is TRBJ1-1, with TRBD1 matching 9 bases. V trimming: 6 bases; J trimming: 5 bases; junction bases outside the gene matches: 4. Per the germline V gene, CDR1 is LGHNT and CDR2 is FRNRAP. The CDR3 is 13 amino acids. DNA of the CDR3: TGTGCTAGTGGCGAACAGGGGGCAACTGAAGCTTTCTTT. This encodes CASGEQGATEAFF.

The genes are TRBV12-3 or TRBV12-4 and TRBJ1-1; the D is unclear. This CDR3 spans 15 amino acids. The germline V and J ends were trimmed by 4 bases and 0 bases, with 12 bases remaining between them. The CDR3 region has the DNA TGTGCCAGCAGTTCCCAGGACGGCCTGAACACTGAAGCTTTCTTT. It specifies CASSSQDGLNTEAFF.